The 14 T cell receptor beta chains below all came from one sample that was sequenced in a study of T cell changes during pregnancy in multiple sclerosis. Assay: immunoSEQ multiplex PCR; the TCRdb copy retains only in-frame clones and omits some. This sample has 30,000 to 45,000 clones, with around 90% found just once. Sequencing was performed on CD8+ T cells from peripheral blood mononuclear cells, taken before pregnancy. These receptors were taken from a female donor with multiple sclerosis, enrolled in a pregnancy study.

The rearrangement joins TRBV30 to TRBJ1-5; no firm D call. The germline CDR1 and CDR2 sequences are GTSNPN and SVGIG (reference sequence). V lost 0 bases and J lost 2, with 11 bases in between. This CDR3 is built from 15 residues. The CDR3 bases are TGTGCCTGGAGTGTAGGAGCGGCGGGCAATCAGCCCCAGCATTTT. It is translated as CAWSVGAAGNQPQHF.

V is TRBV19 and J is TRBJ1-1, with D perhaps matching TRBD1 (6 bases). Trimming removed 7 bases at V and 0 bases at J, with 18 bases between. Germline V gene data show CDR1 as LNHDA and CDR2 as SQIVND (reference sequence). There are 16 residues in the CDR3. The CDR3: CASNQPWGRMNTEAFF. Written as DNA, the CDR3 is TGTGCCAGTAATCAGCCCTGGGGGCGGATGAACACTGAAGCTTTCTTT.

The rearrangement uses TRBV14 and TRBJ2-3, with 7 bases aligning to TRBD2. V lost 5 bases to trimming and J lost 0 bases; unmatched junction nucleotides: 5. Germline V gene data show CDR1 as SGHDN and CDR2 as FVKESK. This CDR3 is built from 15 residues. The CDR3 sequence is CASSELAASTDTQYF. DNA for the CDR3: TGTGCCAGCAGCGAGCTAGCGGCGAGCACAGATACGCAGTATTTT.

The rearrangement links TRBV28 to TRBJ2-7, with TRBD1 identical over 7 bases. The CDR3 length is 15 residues. Germline-derived CDR1 and CDR2 are MDHEN and SYDVKM. V gave up 5 bases and J gave up 7 bases; unmatched junction bases: 14. CDR3 amino acids: CASSLSNRGLGEQYF. As DNA, the CDR3 is TGTGCCAGCAGTCTCTCCAACAGGGGATTGGGTGAGCAGTACTTC.

The genes are TRBV6-6 and TRBJ2-7; 8 nucleotides line up with TRBD2. The V gene end was trimmed by 2 bases and the J gene end by 1 base; junction bases not matched to a gene: 4. Germline V gives CDR1 MNHNY, CDR2 SVGAGI (reference sequence). The length of the CDR3 is 15 residues. The chain's CDR3 is CASSYDAGGSYEQYF. CDR3 nucleotides: TGTGCCAGCAGTTACGACGCGGGAGGATCCTACGAGCAGTACTTC.

J is TRBJ1-1 and V is TRBV4-3; D not certain. Germline assignment: CDR1 LGHNA and CDR2 YSLEER. V dropped 0 bases and J dropped 0 bases, with 11 bases sitting between them. The CDR3 extends over 16 amino acids. This CDR3 is CASSQEPGNLNTEAFF. Written as DNA, the CDR3 is TGCGCCAGCAGCCAAGAGCCGGGGAATTTGAACACTGAAGCTTTCTTT.

The rearrangement joins TRBV27 to TRBJ2-1, with D possibly being TRBD2 (5 bases). V was trimmed by 5 bases and J by 5 bases, leaving 19 bases between them. The CDR3 runs 16 residues. In germline, CDR1 is MNHEY, CDR2 SMNVEV (reference sequence). The CDR3 DNA follows: TGTGCCAGCAGTCCAATTCCGGGGATTCGGGACAATGAGCAGTTCTTC. Its protein is CASSPIPGIRDNEQFF.

The rearrangement joins TRBV7-2 to TRBJ2-5, with 7 bases identical to TRBD2. This CDR3 is built from 14 residues. CDR1 is SGHTA and CDR2 is FQGNSA in the germline V gene. V was pared by 4 bases and J by 4 bases, with 6 bases of the junction left unmatched. The CDR3 DNA sequence: TGTGCCAGCAGCTCCCGACTAGCCGGAGAGACCCAGTACTTC. This codes for CASSSRLAGETQYF.

The genes are TRBV6-1 and TRBJ2-1; D unresolved. V was trimmed by 2 bases and J by 4 bases, leaving 6 bases between them. Germline CDR1 MNHNS, CDR2 SASEGT. The CDR3 consists of 13 residues. The CDR3 bases are TGTGCCAGCAGTGAATGGCCGTACAATGAGCAGTTCTTC. The encoded protein is CASSEWPYNEQFF.

This clone was found once. This chain joins TRBV4-1 and TRBJ1-1; D is possibly TRBD1 (6 bases). Germline CDR1 MGHRA, CDR2 YSYEKL. Trimming shortened V by 1 base and J by 7 bases, and 13 bases separated the two germline ends. The CDR3 is 14 residues long. CDR3: CASSQVYREGEAFF. CDR3 DNA sequence: TGCGCCAGCAGCCAAGTCTACAGGGAGGGTGAAGCTTTCTTT.

The chain employs TRBV19 and TRBJ2-3; 7 bases map to TRBD2. The CDR3 covers 14 residues. The J segment lost 1 base and the V segment lost 8 bases, leaving 6 bases of the junction unmatched. From germline, CDR1 is LNHDA and CDR2 SQIVND (reference sequence). The CDR3 bases are TGTGCCAGTCTCCAGCGGGATGGCACAGATACGCAGTATTTT. Encoded protein: CASLQRDGTDTQYF.

V and J are TRBV27 and TRBJ1-6; D not resolved. Trimming left V 6 bases short and J 7 bases short, with 10 bases between. Germline lookup yields CDR1 MNHEY and CDR2 SMNVEV (reference sequence). The CDR3 runs 13 residues. In DNA form, the CDR3 reads TGTGCCAGCAGGGCCGTCGGGAATTCACCCCTCCACTTT. Encoded protein: CASRAVGNSPLHF.

The V and J genes are TRBV7-6 and TRBJ2-1; 8 positions match TRBD2. The CDR3 is made up of 14 amino acids. Germline V CDR1 and CDR2: SGHVS, FNYEAQ. With 1 base clipped from V and 6 bases from J, the junction kept 2 bases outside the gene matches. DNA of the CDR3: TGTGCCAGCAGCTTAGGACTAGCGATCAATGAGCAGTTCTTC. Amino acids: CASSLGLAINEQFF.

The chain recombines TRBV4-2 with TRBJ1-1; perhaps TRBD1 as D (5 bases). The ends were cut back, 6 bases at V and 1 base at J, with 6 bases in the middle. The CDR3 is 12 residues long. Germline V CDR1 and CDR2: LGHNA, YNFKEQ. The chain's CDR3 is CASRQGNTEAFF. The CDR3, as DNA: TGTGCCAGCAGGCAGGGGAACACTGAAGCTTTCTTT.